These 9 T cell receptor beta chains came from one sample sequenced in a study of blood T cell repertoires in COVID-19. TCRdb's table, derived via immunoSEQ multiplex PCR, lists solely in-frame clones and lacks some. The data hold 150,000 to 200,000 clones, with around 80% observed a single time. Specimen: peripheral blood. All receptors come from an elderly woman with acute or convalescent COVID-19.

This clone occurred a few times. The rearrangement joins TRBV19 to TRBJ1-2; weak D call: TRBD1 (6 bases). Trimming shortened V by 9 bases and J by 14 bases, and 19 bases separated the two germline ends. Germline V gene lookup returns CDR1 LNHDA and CDR2 SQIVND (reference sequence). This CDR3 has 11 residues. The CDR3 DNA reads TGTGCCAGCCGACAGGACGGAGTTGGTACCTTC. Translating gives CASRQDGVGTF.

As for this clone: Likely a read error: the CDR3 ends without its conserved phenylalanine or tryptophan. The DNA is omitted, as the CDR3 cannot be located on it reliably, and the CDR3 follows TCRdb's listing. The V and J genes are TRBV7-9 and TRBJ1-2. The CDR3 is 11 residues long, ends included. From germline, CDR1 is SEHNR and CDR2 FQNEAQ (reference sequence). CDR3 loop: CASSTVEAPLV.

J is TRBJ1-5 and V is TRBV6-4; no definite D call. The CDR3 totals 13 residues. V was trimmed by 4 bases and J by 1 base, leaving 5 bases between them. Germline lookup yields CDR1 MRHNA and CDR2 SNTAGT. DNA for the CDR3: TGTGCCAGCAGTGCGGAGAGCAATCAGCCCCAGCATTTT. Translation gives CASSAESNQPQHF.

V is TRBV6-5 and J is TRBJ1-2, with 7 bases aligning to TRBD1. CDR1 is MNHEY and CDR2 is SVGAGI in the germline V gene. This CDR3 is built from 12 residues. With V trimmed by 9 bases and J by 4 bases, 5 bases remained unmatched. The CDR3 sequence is CASRDSLYGYTF. In DNA form, the CDR3 reads TGTGCCAGTCGGGACAGCCTCTATGGCTACACCTTC.

The chain carries TRBV7-2 and TRBJ1-4; the D gene is possibly TRBD1 (5 bases). There are 14 residues in the CDR3. Germline CDR1 is SGHTA and CDR2 is FQGNSA. V lost 4 bases to trimming and J lost 3 bases, with 9 bases between them. The CDR3 protein is CASSSSGPNEKLFF. CDR3 bases: TGTGCCAGCAGCTCCTCAGGGCCTAATGAAAAACTGTTTTTT.

The rearrangement uses TRBV18 and TRBJ1-1, with a weak D call TRBD1 (5 bases). V was shortened by 1 base and J by 1 base, with 7 bases between the two germline ends. CDR3 size: 14 residues. CDR1 is KGHSH, CDR2 LQKENI, per germline. CDR3 in amino acids: CASSPQTGNTEAFF. The CDR3 DNA reads as TGTGCCAGCTCACCACAAACAGGGAACACTGAAGCTTTCTTT.

The V gene is TRBV19, the J gene TRBJ2-1, with D maybe TRBD2 (5 bases). The CDR3 totals 13 residues. Deletions cut 3 bases from V and 8 bases from J, with 11 bases between. Per germline, CDR1 LNHDA and CDR2 SQIVND (reference sequence). In DNA, the CDR3 is TGTGCCAGTAGTATCCGGGGTGTCGATGAGCAGTTCTTC. It specifies CASSIRGVDEQFF.

The chain links TRBV3-1 (or the pseudogene TRBV3-2) to TRBJ2-1; D remains ambiguous. The CDR3 extends over 13 amino acids. V was trimmed by 0 bases and J by 12 bases, leaving 12 bases between them. Germline CDR1 and CDR2: LGHDT and YNNKEL (reference sequence). Here the CDR3 reads CASSQDLSLGQFF. In DNA, the CDR3 is TGTGCCAGCAGCCAAGATCTGTCTCTCGGGCAGTTCTTC.

The gene calls are TRBV21-1 and TRBJ1-1; TRBD1 is the table's D call, not checked against the DNA. TRBV21-1 is noted as a pseudogene. CDR3 length: 20 residues. This CDR3 reads CASSKVLFDRGTYMNTEAFF. The CDR3 bases are TGTGCCAGCAGCAAAGTTTTATTCGACAGGGGAACTTACATGAACACTGAAGCTTTCTTT.